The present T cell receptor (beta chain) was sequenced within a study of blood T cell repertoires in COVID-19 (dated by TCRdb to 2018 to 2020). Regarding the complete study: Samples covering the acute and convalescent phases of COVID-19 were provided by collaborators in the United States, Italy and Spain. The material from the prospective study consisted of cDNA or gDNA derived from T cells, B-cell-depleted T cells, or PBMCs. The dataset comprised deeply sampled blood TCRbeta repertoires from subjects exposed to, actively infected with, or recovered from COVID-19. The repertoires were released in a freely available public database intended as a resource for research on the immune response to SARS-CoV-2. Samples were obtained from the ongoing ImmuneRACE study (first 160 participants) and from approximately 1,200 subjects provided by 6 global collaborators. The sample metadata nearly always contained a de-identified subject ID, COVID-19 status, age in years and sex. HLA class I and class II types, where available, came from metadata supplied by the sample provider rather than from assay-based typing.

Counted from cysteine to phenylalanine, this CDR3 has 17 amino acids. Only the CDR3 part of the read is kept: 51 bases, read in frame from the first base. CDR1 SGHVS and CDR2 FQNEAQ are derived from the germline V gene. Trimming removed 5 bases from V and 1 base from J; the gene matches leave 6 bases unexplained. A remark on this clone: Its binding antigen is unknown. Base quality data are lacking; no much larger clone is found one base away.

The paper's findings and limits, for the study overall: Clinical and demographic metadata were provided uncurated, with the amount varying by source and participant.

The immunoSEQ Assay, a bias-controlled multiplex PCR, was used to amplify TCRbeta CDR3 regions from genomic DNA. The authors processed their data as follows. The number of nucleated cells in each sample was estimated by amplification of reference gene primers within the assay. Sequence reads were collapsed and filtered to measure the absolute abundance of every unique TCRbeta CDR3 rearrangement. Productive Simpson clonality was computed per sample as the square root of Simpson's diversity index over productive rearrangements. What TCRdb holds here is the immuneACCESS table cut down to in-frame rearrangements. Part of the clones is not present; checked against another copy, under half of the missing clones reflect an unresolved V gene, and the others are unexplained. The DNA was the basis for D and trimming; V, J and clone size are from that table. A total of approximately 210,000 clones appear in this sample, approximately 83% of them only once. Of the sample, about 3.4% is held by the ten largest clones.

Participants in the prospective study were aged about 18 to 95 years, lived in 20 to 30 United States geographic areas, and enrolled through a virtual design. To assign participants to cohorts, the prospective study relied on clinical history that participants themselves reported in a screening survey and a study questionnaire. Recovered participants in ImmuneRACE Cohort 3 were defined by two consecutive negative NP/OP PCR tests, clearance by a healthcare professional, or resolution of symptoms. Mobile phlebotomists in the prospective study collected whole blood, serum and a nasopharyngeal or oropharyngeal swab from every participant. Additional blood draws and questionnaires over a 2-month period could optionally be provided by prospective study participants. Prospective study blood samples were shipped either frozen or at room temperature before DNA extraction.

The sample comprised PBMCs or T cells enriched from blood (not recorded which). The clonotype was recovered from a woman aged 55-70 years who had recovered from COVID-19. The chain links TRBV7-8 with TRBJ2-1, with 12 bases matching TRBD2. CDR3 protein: CASSPWTSGTSYNEQFF. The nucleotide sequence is TGTGCCAGCAGCCCCTGGACTAGCGGGACGTCCTACAATGAGCAGTTCTTC.